This TCR beta chain was recovered during a study of shared clonotypes between healthy human individuals. Study context: Used for every donor were three CD4 naive, three CD4 memory, two CD8 naive and one CD8 memory plate.

The table came from immunoSEQ multiplex PCR; TCRdb's copy has only in-frame clones and leaves some out. The data hold about 1.5 million clones, with around 95% observed a single time. Germline CDR1 is MDHEN and CDR2 is SYDVKM. The V end lost 3 bases, the J end lost 7 bases, and 33 bases lay between the germline ends. The CDR3 consists of 21 residues. The TCR was taken from a man aged 30 to 45 in good health. The sequencing sample was made of naive CD4+ T cells sorted from blood. Described subset: CD45RA+ positively selected. J is TRBJ2-2 and V is TRBV28; D may be TRBD1 (8 bases). CDR3 loop: CASSLVATGGIDPTGGGELFF. CDR3 nucleotide sequence: TGTGCCAGCAGTTTGGTGGCCACAGGGGGTATTGACCCGACGGGGGGCGGGGAGCTGTTTTTT. The full variable domain, completed using reference TRBV28 and TRBJ2-2, is DVKVTQSSRYLVKRTGEKVFLECVQDMDHENMFWYRQDPGLGLRLIYFSYDVKMKEKGDIPEGYSVSREKKERFSLILESASTNQTSMYLCASSLVATGGIDPTGGGELFFGEGSRLTVL.